A selection of T cell receptor beta chains follows, all from one sample in a study of T cell repertoires in cytomegalovirus infection. Their antigen targets remain unknown. TCRdb re-derived calls from the reads in MiXCR, one entry per CDR3 protein. The sample includes approximately 1,000,000 distinct CDR3 sequences, roughly 30% seen only once; the top ten take roughly 12%. The specimen was cultured CD8+ T cells from PBMCs, collected from culture after CMV antigen stimulation. These receptors came from a human donor in good health (CMV status not recorded). Some clones in this sample may be carry-over from other donors' samples. Both conserved end residues are part of each CDR3. D genes are given only for firm matches. Where a row states a size, it is once, few, many or the class of an expanded clone; other rows omit it.

j_call: TRBJ2-7; clone_size: .; v_call: TRBV6-1; d_call: .; cdr3_nt: TGTGCCAGCAGTGAAGCCCCGGGACCGCTATCCTTCGAGCAGTACTTC; cdr3_aa: CASSEAPGPLSFEQYF
j_call: TRBJ2-5; clone_size: many; v_call: TRBV7-2; d_call: .; cdr3_nt: TGTGCCAGCAGCCCTCCTCTAGAGACCCAGTACTTC; cdr3_aa: CASSPPLETQYF
j_call: TRBJ2-1; clone_size: many; v_call: TRBV7-6; d_call: .; cdr3_nt: TGTGCCAGCAGCTCCCTGAGGAGCTCCTACAATGAGCAGTTCTTC; cdr3_aa: CASSSLRSSYNEQFF
j_call: TRBJ1-1; clone_size: .; v_call: TRBV14; d_call: .; cdr3_nt: TGTGCCAGCAGCTTAGGTCCAGCTCTGGGGGCTTTCTTT; cdr3_aa: CASSLGPALGAFF
j_call: TRBJ2-5; clone_size: .; v_call: TRBV6-5; d_call: TRBD2; cdr3_nt: TGTGCCAGCAGTTTCGGGACTAGTCGGAGGGAGACCCAGTACTTC; cdr3_aa: CASSFGTSRRETQYF
j_call: TRBJ1-1; clone_size: few; v_call: TRBV2; d_call: .; cdr3_nt: TGTGCCAGCAGTCTCGAGACAGACACCATGAACACTGAAGCTTTCTTT; cdr3_aa: CASSLETDTMNTEAFF
j_call: TRBJ2-2; clone_size: few; v_call: TRBV9; d_call: TRBD2; cdr3_nt: TGTGCCAGCAGCGTAGATCCTAGCGGGGCTAGCGGGGAGCTGTTTTTT; cdr3_aa: CASSVDPSGASGELFF
j_call: TRBJ2-1; clone_size: .; v_call: TRBV10-3; d_call: TRBD1; cdr3_nt: TGTGCCATCGGCCTCCGGGACAGGGGGCACGATGAGCAGTTCTTC; cdr3_aa: CAIGLRDRGHDEQFF
j_call: TRBJ2-1; clone_size: few; v_call: TRBV29-1; d_call: .; cdr3_nt: TGCAGCTCTGAGGTAGGGACCCACGAGCAGTTCTTC; cdr3_aa: CSSEVGTHEQFF
j_call: TRBJ2-1; clone_size: .; v_call: TRBV6-1; d_call: .; cdr3_nt: TGTGCCAGCAGTGAAACGATAGGGCCCTACAATGAGCAGTTCTTC; cdr3_aa: CASSETIGPYNEQFF
j_call: TRBJ2-1; clone_size: .; v_call: TRBV6-2/TRBV6-3; d_call: .; cdr3_nt: TGTGCCAGCACCGACTGGAGGAACGACAATGAGCAGTTCTTC; cdr3_aa: CASTDWRNDNEQFF
j_call: TRBJ1-5; clone_size: .; v_call: TRBV6-2/TRBV6-3; d_call: .; cdr3_nt: TGTGCCAGCAGTTACGGTGGGGACAGCAATCAGCCCCAGCATTTT; cdr3_aa: CASSYGGDSNQPQHF
j_call: TRBJ1-2; clone_size: few; v_call: TRBV11-2; d_call: .; cdr3_nt: TGTGCCAGCAGCTTAATCGGCAGAAACTATGGCTACACCTTC; cdr3_aa: CASSLIGRNYGYTF
j_call: TRBJ2-7; clone_size: .; v_call: TRBV4-1; d_call: .; cdr3_nt: TGCGCCAGCAGCCAGCCGGAGGGAGCCTCCTACGAGCAGTACTTC; cdr3_aa: CASSQPEGASYEQYF
j_call: TRBJ2-1; clone_size: .; v_call: TRBV11-2; d_call: .; cdr3_nt: TGTGCCAGCAGCCCGATGTTCAATGAGCAGTTCTTC; cdr3_aa: CASSPMFNEQFF
j_call: TRBJ1-1; clone_size: .; v_call: TRBV6-5; d_call: .; cdr3_nt: TGTGCCAGCAGTGCCGATTCGAACACTGAAGCTTTCTTT; cdr3_aa: CASSADSNTEAFF
j_call: TRBJ2-1; clone_size: once; v_call: TRBV4-2; d_call: TRBD2; cdr3_nt: TGTGCCAGCAGCCAAGAGGCTAGCGGGGCCGACAATGAGCAGTTCTTC; cdr3_aa: CASSQEASGADNEQFF
j_call: TRBJ2-7; clone_size: .; v_call: TRBV7-2; d_call: .; cdr3_nt: TGTGCCAACAGCGTGTCTGATTACTACGAGCAGTACTTC; cdr3_aa: CANSVSDYYEQYF
j_call: TRBJ2-1; clone_size: few; v_call: TRBV25-1; d_call: .; cdr3_nt: TGTGCCAGCAGTGCCCCCATCGAGCAGTTCTTC; cdr3_aa: CASSAPIEQFF
j_call: TRBJ1-5; clone_size: .; v_call: TRBV6-1; d_call: .; cdr3_nt: TGTGCCAGCAGTTACAGGGCGGAACAGCCCCAGCATTTT; cdr3_aa: CASSYRAEQPQHF
j_call: TRBJ2-1; clone_size: .; v_call: TRBV27; d_call: .; cdr3_nt: TGTGCCAGCATGGGGCGGGGAGACAATGAGCAGTTCTTC; cdr3_aa: CASMGRGDNEQFF
j_call: TRBJ2-3; clone_size: .; v_call: TRBV7-9; d_call: TRBD2; cdr3_nt: TGTGCCAGCAGCTCCTCCCGGCGCGGGGGGGCCGAGGTAGATACGCAGTATTTT; cdr3_aa: CASSSSRRGGAEVDTQYF
j_call: TRBJ1-5; clone_size: .; v_call: TRBV7-2; d_call: .; cdr3_nt: TGTACCAGCAGCTTAGCGGCCAGAGGCAACAATCAGCCCCAGCATTTT; cdr3_aa: CTSSLAARGNNQPQHF
j_call: TRBJ2-1; clone_size: many; v_call: TRBV7-9; d_call: .; cdr3_nt: TGTGCCAGCAGCCAGACAGCGTTCAATGAGCAGTTCTTC; cdr3_aa: CASSQTAFNEQFF
j_call: TRBJ2-1; clone_size: .; v_call: TRBV4-3; d_call: .; cdr3_nt: TGCGCCAGCAGCCCTAAGGGTAGGGCAGAGCAGTTCTTC; cdr3_aa: CASSPKGRAEQFF
j_call: TRBJ1-3; clone_size: few; v_call: TRBV6-1; d_call: .; cdr3_nt: TGTGCCAGCACTTTTAGGGATATCAACGCTGGAAACACCATATATTTT; cdr3_aa: CASTFRDINAGNTIYF
j_call: TRBJ2-2; clone_size: .; v_call: TRBV12-3/TRBV12-4; d_call: .; cdr3_nt: TGTGCCAGCAGTTTAAGTTTCGGACAGCGAACCGGGGAGCTGTTTTTT; cdr3_aa: CASSLSFGQRTGELFF
j_call: TRBJ2-3; clone_size: few; v_call: TRBV27; d_call: .; cdr3_nt: TGTGCCAGCAGGACGTACAGGGAGGGCACAGATACGCAGTATTTT; cdr3_aa: CASRTYREGTDTQYF
j_call: TRBJ2-1; clone_size: .; v_call: TRBV6-6; d_call: .; cdr3_nt: TGTGCCAGCCTCATTGGGAATGAGCAGTTCTTC; cdr3_aa: CASLIGNEQFF
j_call: TRBJ1-5; clone_size: .; v_call: TRBV7-9; d_call: .; cdr3_nt: TGTGCCAGCGAGGGGGACAACAATCAGCCCCAGCATTTT; cdr3_aa: CASEGDNNQPQHF
j_call: TRBJ1-2; clone_size: few; v_call: TRBV5-6; d_call: .; cdr3_nt: TGTGCCAGCAGCTTGAGGCAGACCTATGGCTACACCTTC; cdr3_aa: CASSLRQTYGYTF